What follows are 25 T cell receptor beta chains derived from one specimen sequenced in a study of human T cells and chemical hapten exposure. Indicated time point: patch test 1, 2 weeks after DPC sensitization. Treatment described: therapeutic diphenylcyclopropenone sensitization with weekly scalp DPC. Each CDR3 protein gets one entry after TCRdb re-called the RACE reads with MiXCR. The sample holds approximately 82,000 distinct CDR3 sequences, roughly 10% seen once. The source was whole blood, collected in connection with sensitization to the hapten diphenylcyclopropenone (DPC). All receptors derive from a man in his forties with alopecia areata. Some clones in this sample may be carry-over from other donors' samples.

This clonotype showed up just a few times. The V call is TRBV12-3 or TRBV12-4, the J call TRBJ1-2, with TRBD1 as a possible D gene (6 bases). V shed 2 bases and J shed 2 bases, with 9 bases lying between them. CDR3 length: 14 residues. The CDR3 DNA reads TGTGCCAGCAGTTTAAGGGGGGAGAACTATGGCTACACCTTC. It yields the protein CASSLRGENYGYTF.

This clonotype was detected a few times. This chain joins TRBV20-1 and TRBJ2-3, with D maybe TRBD1 (6 bases). This CDR3 contains 14 residues. Germline CDR1 DFQATT, CDR2 SNEGSKA (reference sequence). Trimming took off 2 bases at V and 6 bases at J, with 15 bases between the two ends. The CDR3 DNA reads TGCAGTGCTAGATCCGGCAGGGGTTTTGATACGCAGTATTTT. Translation gives CSARSGRGFDTQYF.

This clonotype was seen more than once but under ten times. V usage is TRBV28 and J usage is TRBJ2-6; D remains unclear. This CDR3 comprises 15 residues. Germline CDR1 and CDR2: MDHEN and SYDVKM. Deletions cut 8 bases from V and 2 bases from J, with 13 bases between. For the CDR3, the DNA is TGTGCCAGCCTCCCCCGCGGTACTGGGGCCAACGTCCTGACTTTC. Translation: CASLPRGTGANVLTF.

The table lists this clonotype with a few counts. The CDR3 is CASSRIPGHYTDTQYF. CDR3 nucleotides: TGTGCCAGCAGTAGAATACCGGGACACTACACAGATACGCAGTATTTT. The chain couples TRBV6-2 or TRBV6-3 to TRBJ2-3, with D maybe TRBD1 (6 bases). The CDR3 runs to 16 residues. Trimming shortened V by 5 bases and J by 2 bases, and 17 bases separated the two germline ends. Per germline, CDR1 MNHEY and CDR2 SVGEGT.

This clonotype was seen repeatedly, ten times or more. The V gene is TRBV7-9, the J gene TRBJ2-7, with TRBD1 matching 12 bases. The CDR3 runs 14 residues. V was pared by 3 bases and J by 6 bases, with 3 bases of the junction left unmatched. The germline V gene encodes CDR1 SEHNR and CDR2 FQNEAQ (reference sequence). CDR3 bases: TGTGCCAGCAGCTTCGGGACAGGGGGCCGCGAGCAGTACTTC. Encoded protein: CASSFGTGGREQYF.

This clonotype was observed at least ten times. The chain joins TRBV12-3 or TRBV12-4 to TRBJ1-3; possible D gene TRBD1, 5 bases. This CDR3 is built from 13 residues. The V gene lost 2 bases and the J gene lost 5 bases, with 7 bases spanning the gap. CDR3 nucleotide sequence: TGTGCCAGCAGTTTACCAGGGAGAAACACCATATATTTT. This codes for CASSLPGRNTIYF.

This clonotype has at least ten counts. This chain links TRBV19 with TRBJ2-6; possible D gene TRBD1, 6 bases. This CDR3 has 16 amino acids. Trimming cost V 6 bases and J 1 base, with 13 bases left between them. Germline V gene sequence: CDR1 LNHDA, CDR2 SQIVND (reference sequence). CDR3 sequence reads: CASSRIGQSGANVLTF. The CDR3 DNA is TGTGCCAGTAGCCGGATTGGACAGTCTGGGGCCAACGTCCTGACTTTC.

The chain is built from TRBV5-4 and TRBJ2-7; possibly TRBD1 for D (6 bases). Deletions cut 8 bases from V and 4 bases from J, with 16 bases between. Germline-derived CDR1 and CDR2 are SGHNT and YYREEE (reference sequence). This CDR3 spans 13 amino acids. The chain's CDR3 is CASGRDTNYEQYF. CDR3 DNA: TGTGCCAGTGGACGGGACACTAATTACGAGCAGTACTTC.

CDR3 bases: TGCGCCAGCAGCCACGTAGGGGGGCGGGAAGCTTTCTTT. Translation: CASSHVGGREAFF. This chain uses TRBV4-3 with TRBJ1-1, with a possible D match to TRBD1 (6 bases). The CDR3 extends over 13 amino acids. V dropped 3 bases and J dropped 8 bases, with 13 bases sitting between them. CDR1 and CDR2 from the germline V gene are LGHNA and YSLEER.

The chain couples TRBV7-9 to TRBJ2-7, with 11 bases lining up with TRBD1. V lost 5 bases and J lost 7; bases outside the gene matches: 7. The CDR3 extends over 14 amino acids. Germline-derived CDR1 and CDR2 are SEHNR and FQNEAQ (reference sequence). The CDR3 DNA reads as TGTGCCAGCAGCACCCGGGACAGGGGGGGTGAGCAGTACTTC. This encodes CASSTRDRGGEQYF. Full variable domain (missing parts from reference TRBV7-9 and TRBJ2-7): DTGVSQNPRHKITKRGQNVTFRCDPISEHNRLYWYRQTLGQGPEFLTYFQNEAQLEKSRLLSDRFSAERPKGSFSTLEIQRTEQGDSAMYLCASSTRDRGGEQYFGPGTRLTVT.

CDR3 coding DNA: TGTGCCAGCAGCTTAGTCTCTGGTACTTCGGGGGGGGAGCAGTTCTTC. It is translated as CASSLVSGTSGGEQFF. The rearrangement links TRBV7-2 to TRBJ2-1, with 8 nucleotides matching TRBD2. Per germline, CDR1 SGHTA and CDR2 FQGNSA. V shed 1 base, J shed 10 bases, and the junction held 12 bases outside the gene matches. The CDR3 is 16 amino acids.

This clonotype was recorded at least ten times. The V gene is TRBV7-2, the J gene TRBJ2-4; 9 bases agree with TRBD1. Trimming took 1 base from V and 7 from J; bases not matched to a gene: 5. The CDR3 totals 15 residues. The germline gives CDR1 SGHTA, CDR2 FQGNSA. DNA of the CDR3: TGTGCCAGCAGCTTAGTTGGGGGACAGGGTAACATTCAGTACTTC. Translated: CASSLVGGQGNIQYF.

This clonotype was observed a handful of times. The J gene is TRBJ1-1, the V gene TRBV12-3 or TRBV12-4; 7 nucleotides match TRBD1. The CDR3 is 14 amino acids. Unmatched junction bases numbered 7, after V lost 6 bases and J lost 3 bases. In DNA, the CDR3 is TGTGCCAGCAGCGTAGGGACAGCGCACACTGAAGCTTTCTTT. Encoded protein: CASSVGTAHTEAFF.

This clonotype was seen more than once but under ten times. This rearrangement joins TRBV4-1 to TRBJ2-1, with D unresolved. This CDR3 comprises 16 residues. The V end lost 0 bases, the J end lost 7 bases, and 16 bases lay between the germline ends. Germline V gene lookup returns CDR1 MGHRA and CDR2 YSYEKL. Here the CDR3 DNA reads TGCGCCAGCAGCCAAGAAAGGTCCTCCCCGGAGAATGAGCAGTTCTTC. Its translation: CASSQERSSPENEQFF.

A remark on this clonotype: This may be a read error, as it is one base from a much larger clone. This is likely a read error, given that the CDR3 carries no conserved phenylalanine or tryptophan at its end. The chain is built from TRBV6-5 and TRBJ2-1; D is possibly TRBD2 (7 bases). V lost 6 bases to trimming and J lost 7 bases, with 16 bases between them. In germline, CDR1 is MNHEY, CDR2 SVGAGI. The CDR3 is 14 residues long. The CDR3 region is CASSPRTRGNEQFS. The CDR3 DNA is TGTGCCAGCAGCCCTCGGACTAGGGGGAATGAGCAGTTCTCC.

This clonotype was picked up many times. This chain uses TRBV10-3 with TRBJ2-7; 7 bases align to TRBD1. Losses at the gene ends were 2 bases for V and 0 bases for J; bases not matched to a gene: 7. The CDR3 totals 16 residues. CDR1 and CDR2 (germline): ENHRY, SYGVKD. This CDR3 reads CAISEPGQVSSYEQYF. CDR3 sequence (DNA): TGTGCCATCAGTGAGCCCGGACAGGTGAGCTCCTACGAGCAGTACTTC.

This clonotype appeared many times. V is TRBV20-1 and J is TRBJ2-3; the match to TRBD2 covers 8 bases. Germline CDR1 DFQATT, CDR2 SNEGSKA (reference sequence). J gave up 5 bases and V 2 bases, and 15 bases lay outside the gene matches. The CDR3 sequence is 17 residues long. CDR3 amino acids: CSARTWKRGSGIDTQYF. The CDR3 nucleotides read TGCAGTGCTAGAACTTGGAAGAGGGGTAGCGGGATAGATACGCAGTATTTT.

This clonotype was recorded at least ten times. The chain employs TRBV7-2 and TRBJ1-3, with a weak D call TRBD1 (5 bases). With 1 base removed from V and 8 bases from J, the gap between germline ends came to 15 bases. The CDR3 contains 15 residues. The V gene's germline CDR1 is SGHTA and CDR2 FQGNSA. CDR3: CASSLEVRAGDTIYF. DNA for the CDR3: TGTGCCAGCAGCTTAGAGGTCAGGGCGGGGGACACCATATATTTT. Full variable domain (rest looked up from reference TRBV7-2 and TRBJ1-3): GAGVSQSPSNKVTEKGKDVELRCDPISGHTALYWYRQSLGQGLEFLIYFQGNSAPDKSGLPSDRFSAERTGGSVSTLTIQRTQQEDSAVYLCASSLEVRAGDTIYFGEGSWLTVV.

The chain employs TRBV7-9 and TRBJ2-3, with D perhaps matching TRBD1 (5 bases). Trimming left V 1 base short and J 7 bases short, with 9 bases between. The CDR3 covers 13 residues. Germline loops: CDR1 SEHNR, CDR2 FQNEAQ (reference sequence). CDR3 DNA sequence: TGTGCCAGCAGCTTAGGGACAACTAATACGCAGTATTTT. Its protein is CASSLGTTNTQYF.

This clonotype was counted ten times or more. The gene calls are TRBV20-1 and TRBJ1-6; D perhaps matches TRBD1 (6 bases). Germline-derived CDR1 and CDR2 are DFQATT and SNEGSKA (reference sequence). This CDR3 is 17 amino acids long. V was clipped by 1 base and J by 0 bases, with 13 bases between them. In DNA form, the CDR3 reads TGCAGTGCTAGAGCAACAGGGAAAAGCTCCTATAATTCACCCCTCCACTTT. Protein product: CSARATGKSSYNSPLHF.

In its sample, this clonotype was seen many times. No conserved phenylalanine or tryptophan ends this CDR3, so it is likely a read error. No DNA is shown, since the ends of the CDR3 on it are uncertain; the CDR3 is the one TCRdb lists. This sequence joins TRBV7-2 and TRBJ2-3; the table names TRBD2, a call not compared with the DNA. The V gene's germline CDR1 is SGHTA and CDR2 FQGNSA. The CDR3 comprises 13 residues, both ends counted. The CDR3 loop reads CASSTSRDSTVEP.

The gene calls are TRBV25-1 and TRBJ2-5; a weak D match, TRBD2 (7 bases). This CDR3 spans 15 amino acids. V was trimmed by 1 base and J by 5 bases, leaving 14 bases between them. Germline lookup yields CDR1 MGHDK and CDR2 SYGVNS. CDR3 sequence: CASSEWGGRVETQYF. The CDR3 DNA follows: TGTGCCAGCAGTGAATGGGGGGGGCGCGTGGAGACCCAGTACTTC.

The V and J genes are TRBV7-2 and TRBJ2-3; D remains ambiguous. The length of the CDR3 is 13 residues. CDR1 is SGHTA, CDR2 FQGNSA, per germline. The ends were cut back, 0 bases at V and 9 bases at J, with 10 bases in the middle. The CDR3 DNA reads as TGTGCCAGCAGCTTAGCGGTCGCCGCGACGCAGTATTTT. It codes for CASSLAVAATQYF. The full variable domain, rest sourced from reference TRBV7-2 and TRBJ2-3, is GAGVSQSPSNKVTEKGKDVELRCDPISGHTALYWYRQSLGQGLEFLIYFQGNSAPDKSGLPSDRFSAERTGGSVSTLTIQRTQQEDSAVYLCASSLAVAATQYFGPGTRLTVL.

This clonotype occurred many times. The J gene is TRBJ1-4, the V gene TRBV4-3; 8 bases map to TRBD1. V lost 2 bases to trimming and J lost 8 bases; unmatched junction nucleotides: 4. From germline, CDR1 is LGHNA and CDR2 YSLEER. The CDR3 totals 14 residues. The CDR3 loop reads CASSQSTGVEKLFF. CDR3 nucleotides: TGCGCCAGCAGCCAATCGACAGGGGTCGAAAAACTGTTTTTT.

V is TRBV7-2 and J is TRBJ2-7; a possible D gene is TRBD2 (6 bases). This CDR3 is 15 amino acids long. Germline CDR1 reads SGHTA; CDR2 reads FQGNSA. Trimming shortened V by 5 bases and J by 0 bases, and 14 bases separated the two germline ends. CDR3 in DNA: TGTGCCAGCAGCCCCAGGCCCGGGGGCTCCTACGAGCAGTACTTC. Its translation: CASSPRPGGSYEQYF.